This passage covers 7 T cell receptor beta chains from one sample sequenced in a study of T cells in narcolepsy. Only in-frame clones appear in the TCRdb table, and some are missing; sequencing was by immunoSEQ multiplex PCR. The sample consists of just over 20,000 clones, about four fifths of them appearing once. Sequencing used memory (CD45RA-) CD4+ T cells from blood. These receptors were obtained from a human donor in good health.

The chain uses TRBV11-1 and TRBJ2-3; TRBD2 agrees at 12 bases. J lost 0 bases, V lost 5 bases, and 9 bases had no gene match. Germline V gene lookup returns CDR1 SGHAT and CDR2 FQDESV (reference sequence). The CDR3 length is 18 residues. The CDR3 sequence is CASSLLAGGDTSTDTQYF. In DNA, the CDR3 is TGTGCCAGCAGCCTACTAGCGGGGGGCGATACTAGCACAGATACGCAGTATTTT.

The J gene is TRBJ1-5, the V gene TRBV9; weak D call: TRBD1 (5 bases). Between the trimmed V and J ends, which lost 3 bases and 0 bases, there was a span of 10 bases. The CDR3 sequence is 15 residues long. From germline, CDR1 is SGDLS and CDR2 YYNGEE. The CDR3 DNA sequence: TGTGCCAGCAGCGCTAGGGGTGATAGCAATCAGCCCCAGCATTTT. Its protein is CASSARGDSNQPQHF.

The chain has TRBV4-2 and TRBJ2-3; 9 bases are a match to TRBD2. After removal of 9 bases from V and 5 bases from J, the junction contained 6 bases not matched to a gene. Germline V gives CDR1 LGHNA, CDR2 YNFKEQ. This CDR3 comprises 13 residues. This CDR3 reads CASDAGGQDTQYF. As DNA, the CDR3 is TGTGCCAGTGATGCGGGGGGGCAAGATACGCAGTATTTT.

The V and J genes are TRBV9 and TRBJ2-3; TRBD1 is a possible D gene (5 bases). CDR1 is SGDLS and CDR2 is YYNGEE in the germline V gene. Trimming took 0 bases from V and 14 from J, leaving 19 bases between them. The length of the CDR3 is 14 residues. The chain's CDR3 is CASSVEGHLGVRYF. CDR3 DNA: TGTGCCAGCAGCGTAGAAGGACACCTAGGCGTTCGGTATTTT.

This clone was seen more than once but under ten times. This sequence joins TRBV9 and TRBJ1-3; D is ambiguous. The length of the CDR3 is 14 residues. CDR1 and CDR2 (germline): SGDLS, YYNGEE. The ends were cut back, 1 base at V and 0 bases at J, with 5 bases in the middle. The DNA for the CDR3 is TGTGCCAGCAGCGTACGGACCTCTGGAAACACCATATATTTT. Encoded protein: CASSVRTSGNTIYF.

V gene TRBV5-4 combines with J gene TRBJ2-1; 7 bases align to TRBD2. Trimming at V came to 4 bases and at J to 9 bases, leaving 13 bases not matched to a gene. Germline V CDR1 and CDR2: SGHNT, YYREEE (reference sequence). The CDR3 runs 15 residues. CDR3 sequence reads: CASSTGTKGFSEQFF. In DNA, the CDR3 is TGTGCCAGCAGCACCGGGACTAAAGGTTTCAGTGAGCAGTTCTTC. Full variable domain (missing parts from reference TRBV5-4 and TRBJ2-1): ETGVTQSPTHLIKTRGQQVTLRCSSQSGHNTVSWYQQALGQGPQFIFQYYREEENGRGNFPPRFSGLQFPNYSSELNVNALELDDSALYLCASSTGTKGFSEQFFGPGTRLTVL.

This chain uses TRBV18 with TRBJ1-1, with D possibly being TRBD1 (6 bases). The CDR3 consists of 15 residues. The V end lost 2 bases, the J end lost 4 bases, and 14 bases lay between the germline ends. The germline CDR1 and CDR2 sequences are KGHSH and LQKENI. CDR3 in amino acids: CASSPWEGVVTEAFF. The CDR3 DNA is TGTGCCAGCTCACCATGGGAGGGGGTTGTCACTGAAGCTTTCTTT.